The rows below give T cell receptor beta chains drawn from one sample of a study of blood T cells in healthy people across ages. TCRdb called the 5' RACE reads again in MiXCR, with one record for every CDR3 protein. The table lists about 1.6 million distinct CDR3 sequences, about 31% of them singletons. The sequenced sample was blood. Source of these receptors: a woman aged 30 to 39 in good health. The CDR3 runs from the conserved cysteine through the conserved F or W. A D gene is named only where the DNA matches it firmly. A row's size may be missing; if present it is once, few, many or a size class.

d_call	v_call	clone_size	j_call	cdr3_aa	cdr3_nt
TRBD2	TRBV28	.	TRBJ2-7	CASSSGTSGFLYEQYF	TGTGCCAGCAGTTCCGGGACTAGCGGGTTCCTGTACGAGCAGTACTTC
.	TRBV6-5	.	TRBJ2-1	CASSYRHATYNEQFF	TGTGCCAGCAGTTACCGGCATGCCACCTACAATGAGCAGTTCTTC
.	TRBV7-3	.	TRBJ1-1	CASSLIGGGATEAFF	TGTGCCAGCAGCCTAATTGGGGGGGGCGCGACTGAAGCTTTCTTT
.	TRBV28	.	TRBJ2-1	CASSVSTTQFF	TGTGCCAGCAGTGTTTCTACGACGCAGTTCTTC
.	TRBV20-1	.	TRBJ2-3	CSPLDTSTDTQYF	TGCAGTCCCCTGGACACTAGCACAGATACGCAGTATTTT
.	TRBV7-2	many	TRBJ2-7	CASSPGYGREQYF	TGTGCCAGCAGCCCAGGCTATGGAAGGGAGCAGTACTTC
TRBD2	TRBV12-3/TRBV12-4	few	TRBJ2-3	CASRRSGRALNTQYF	TGTGCCAGCAGACGTAGCGGGAGGGCCTTAAATACGCAGTATTTT
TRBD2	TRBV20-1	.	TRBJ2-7	CSPNSLGLAGEQYF	TGCAGCCCGAATAGCCTTGGACTAGCCGGCGAGCAGTACTTC
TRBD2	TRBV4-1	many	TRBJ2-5	CASSLGLAGGLAETQYF	TGCGCCAGCAGCCTCGGACTAGCGGGGGGGCTAGCGGAGACCCAGTACTTC
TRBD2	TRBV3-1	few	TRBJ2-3	CASSHLAGGPTDTQYF	TGTGCCAGCAGCCATCTAGCGGGGGGCCCCACAGATACGCAGTATTTT
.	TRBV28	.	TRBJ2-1	CASSPGTESHEQFF	TGTGCCAGCAGTCCTGGGACTGAGTCTCATGAGCAGTTCTTC